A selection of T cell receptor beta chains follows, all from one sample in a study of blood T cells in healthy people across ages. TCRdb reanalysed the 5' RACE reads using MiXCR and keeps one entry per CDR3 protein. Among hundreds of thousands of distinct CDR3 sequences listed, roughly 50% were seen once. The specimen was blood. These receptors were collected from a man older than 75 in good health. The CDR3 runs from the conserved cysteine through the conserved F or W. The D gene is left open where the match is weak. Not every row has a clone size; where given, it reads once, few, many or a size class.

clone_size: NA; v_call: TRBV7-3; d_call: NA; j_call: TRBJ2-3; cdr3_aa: CASSLTGYEPQYF; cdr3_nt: TGTGCCAGCAGCTTAACAGGGTACGAGCCGCAGTATTTT
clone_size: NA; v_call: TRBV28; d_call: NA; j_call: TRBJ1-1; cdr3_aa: CASRGWRRGDTEAFF; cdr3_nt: TGTGCCAGCAGGGGGTGGCGGCGGGGAGACACTGAAGCTTTCTTT
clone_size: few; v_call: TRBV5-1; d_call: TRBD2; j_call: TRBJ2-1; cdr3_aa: CASSAGGEPLFGEQFF; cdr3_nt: TGCGCCAGCTCAGCGGGGGGCGAGCCCTTATTTGGGGAGCAGTTCTTC
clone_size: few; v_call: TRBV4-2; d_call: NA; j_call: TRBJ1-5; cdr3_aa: CASSQVAGSVGLNQPQHF; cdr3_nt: TGTGCCAGCAGCCAAGTGGCAGGGTCGGTCGGCTTGAATCAGCCCCAGCATTTT
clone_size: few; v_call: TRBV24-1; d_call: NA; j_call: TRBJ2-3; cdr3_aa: CATSLGLTDTQYF; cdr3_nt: TGTGCCACCAGTCTAGGACTAACAGATACGCAGTATTTT
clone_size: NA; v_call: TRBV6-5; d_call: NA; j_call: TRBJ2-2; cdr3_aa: CASSYSFSGNTGELFF; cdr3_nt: TGTGCCAGCAGTTACAGCTTTAGCGGGAACACCGGGGAGCTGTTTTTT
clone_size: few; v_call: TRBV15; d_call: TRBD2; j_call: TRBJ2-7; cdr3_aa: CATSRSGGRIGHEQYF; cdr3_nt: TGTGCCACCAGCAGATCCGGGGGGAGGATCGGCCACGAGCAGTACTTC
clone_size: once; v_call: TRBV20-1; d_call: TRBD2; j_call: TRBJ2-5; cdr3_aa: CSALQREYEQYF; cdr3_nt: TGCAGTGCACTCCAGCGGGAGTATGAGCAGTACTTC
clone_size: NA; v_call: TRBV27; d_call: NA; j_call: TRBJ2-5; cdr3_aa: CASSLFWRGERETQYF; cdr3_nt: TGTGCCAGCAGTTTATTTTGGAGGGGGGAAAGGGAGACCCAGTACTTC
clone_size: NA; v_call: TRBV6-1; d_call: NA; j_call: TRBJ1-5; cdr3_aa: CASSEVVLGNQPQHF; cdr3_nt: TGTGCCAGCAGTGAAGTTGTCCTAGGCAATCAGCCCCAGCATTTT
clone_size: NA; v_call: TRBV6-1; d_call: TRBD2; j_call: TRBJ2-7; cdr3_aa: CAGGGTYEQYF; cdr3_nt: TGTGCCGGGGGGGGAACCTACGAGCAGTACTTC
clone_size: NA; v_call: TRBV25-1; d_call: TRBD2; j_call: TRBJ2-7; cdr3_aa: CASSVRLAGVTYEQYF; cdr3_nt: TGTGCCAGCAGTGTTCGACTAGCGGGCGTCACCTACGAGCAGTACTTC
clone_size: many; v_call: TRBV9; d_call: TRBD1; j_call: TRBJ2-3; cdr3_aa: CASSADREVGRYAYF; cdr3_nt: TGTGCCAGCAGCGCGGACAGGGAGGTTGGAAGATACGCGTATTTT
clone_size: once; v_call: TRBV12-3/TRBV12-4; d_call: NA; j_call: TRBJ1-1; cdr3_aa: CASSLINRNTEAFF; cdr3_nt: TGTGCCAGCAGTTTAATCAACAGAAACACTGAAGCTTTCTTT
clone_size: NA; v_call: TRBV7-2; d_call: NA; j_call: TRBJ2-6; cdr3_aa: CASSFSTGANVLTF; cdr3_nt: TGTGCCAGCAGCTTCTCTACTGGGGCCAACGTCCTGACTTTC
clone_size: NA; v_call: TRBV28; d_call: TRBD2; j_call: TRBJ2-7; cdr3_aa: CASNQASGRVTTYEQYF; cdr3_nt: TGTGCCAGCAACCAGGCTAGCGGGAGGGTTACTACCTACGAGCAGTACTTC
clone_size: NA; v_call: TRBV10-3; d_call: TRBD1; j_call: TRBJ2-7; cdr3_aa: CAIRNRGTSYEQYF; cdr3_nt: TGTGCCATCAGGAACAGGGGAACCTCCTACGAGCAGTACTTC
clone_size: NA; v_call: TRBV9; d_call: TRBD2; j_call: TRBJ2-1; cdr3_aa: CASSVVIAGPGNEQFF; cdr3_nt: TGTGCCAGCAGCGTAGTTATAGCGGGGCCGGGGAATGAGCAGTTCTTC
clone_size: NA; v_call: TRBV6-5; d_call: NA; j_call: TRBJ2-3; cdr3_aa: CASSRTVTGSDTQYF; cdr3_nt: TGTGCCAGCAGTCGGACAGTGACGGGGTCAGATACGCAGTATTTT
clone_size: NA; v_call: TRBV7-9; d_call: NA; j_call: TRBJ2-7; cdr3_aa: CASSPAAGGSYEQYF; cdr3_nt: TGTGCCAGCAGCCCGGCGGCAGGGGGGTCCTACGAGCAGTACTTC
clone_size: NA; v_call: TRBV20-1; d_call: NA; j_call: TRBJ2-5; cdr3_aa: CSARAVSAGETQYF; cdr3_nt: TGCAGTGCTAGGGCAGTGAGCGCGGGAGAGACCCAGTACTTC
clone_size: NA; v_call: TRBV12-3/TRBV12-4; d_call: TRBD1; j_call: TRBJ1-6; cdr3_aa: CASSKGQGALNSPLHF; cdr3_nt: TGTGCCAGCAGCAAAGGACAGGGGGCCCTTAATTCACCCCTCCACTTT
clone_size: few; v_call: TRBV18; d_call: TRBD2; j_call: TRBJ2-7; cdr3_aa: CASSPIVGTSGSGAYEQYF; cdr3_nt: TGTGCCAGCTCACCGATTGTTGGGACTAGCGGGAGCGGGGCCTACGAGCAGTACTTC
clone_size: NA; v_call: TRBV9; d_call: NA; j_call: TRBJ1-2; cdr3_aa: CASSVTDSPNYGYTF; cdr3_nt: TGTGCCAGCAGCGTAACGGACAGCCCTAACTATGGCTACACCTTC
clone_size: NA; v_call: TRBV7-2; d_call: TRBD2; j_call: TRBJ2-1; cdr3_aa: CASSPNGRVNEQFF; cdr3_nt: TGTGCCAGCAGCCCAAACGGGAGGGTAAATGAGCAGTTCTTC
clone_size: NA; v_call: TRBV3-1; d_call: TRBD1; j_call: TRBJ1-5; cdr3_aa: CASSQEGQGLRQPQHF; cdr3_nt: TGTGCCAGCAGCCAAGAGGGACAGGGCCTAAGGCAGCCCCAGCATTTT
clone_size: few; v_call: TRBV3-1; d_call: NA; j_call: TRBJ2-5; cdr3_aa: CASSQAAETQYF; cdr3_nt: TGTGCCAGCAGCCAAGCCGCAGAGACCCAGTACTTC
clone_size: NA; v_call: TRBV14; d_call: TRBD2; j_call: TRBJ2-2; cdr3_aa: CASSQDNLREGSNTGELFF; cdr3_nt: TGTGCCAGCAGCCAAGACAATTTGCGGGAGGGCTCGAACACCGGGGAGCTGTTTTTT
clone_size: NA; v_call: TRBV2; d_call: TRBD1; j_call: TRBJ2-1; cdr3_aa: CASGPGQLSYNEQFF; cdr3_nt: TGTGCCAGCGGGCCGGGACAGCTCTCCTACAATGAGCAGTTCTTC
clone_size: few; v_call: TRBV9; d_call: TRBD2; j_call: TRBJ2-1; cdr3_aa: CASSVVSSGRYNEQFF; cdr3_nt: TGTGCCAGCAGCGTAGTGTCTAGCGGGAGGTACAATGAGCAGTTCTTC
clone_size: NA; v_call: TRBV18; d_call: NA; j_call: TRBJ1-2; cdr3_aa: CASSPQDSSYGYTF; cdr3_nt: TGTGCCAGCTCACCTCAGGACAGCAGCTATGGCTACACCTTC
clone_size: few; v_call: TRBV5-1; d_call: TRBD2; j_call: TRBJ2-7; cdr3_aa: CASSGGLAGVYEQYF; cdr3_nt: TGCGCCAGCAGTGGGGGACTAGCGGGAGTCTACGAGCAGTACTTC
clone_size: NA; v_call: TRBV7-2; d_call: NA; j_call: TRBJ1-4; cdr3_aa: CASSQDGPERELFF; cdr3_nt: TGTGCCAGCAGCCAGGACGGTCCCGAGAGGGAACTGTTTTTT
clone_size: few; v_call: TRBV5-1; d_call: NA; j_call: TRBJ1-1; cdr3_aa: CASSLSSLGTEAFF; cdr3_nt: TGCGCCAGCAGCTTGAGCAGTTTGGGCACTGAAGCTTTCTTT
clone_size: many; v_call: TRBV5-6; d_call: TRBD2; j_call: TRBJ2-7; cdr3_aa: CASSSNTLAGGGYEQYF; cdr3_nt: TGTGCCAGCAGCTCGAATACACTAGCGGGAGGGGGCTACGAGCAGTACTTC
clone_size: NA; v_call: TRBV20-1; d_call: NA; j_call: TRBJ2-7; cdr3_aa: CSASDRLHSYEQYF; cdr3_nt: TGCAGTGCTAGCGACAGGTTGCACTCCTACGAGCAGTACTTC
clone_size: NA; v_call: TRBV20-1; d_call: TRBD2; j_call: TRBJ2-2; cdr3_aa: CSAPGTSVNTGELFF; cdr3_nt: TGCAGTGCTCCGGGGACTAGCGTAAACACCGGGGAGCTGTTTTTT
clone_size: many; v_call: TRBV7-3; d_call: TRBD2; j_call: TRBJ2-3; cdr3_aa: CASSLYGSGSGDTQYF; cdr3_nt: TGTGCCAGCAGCCTTTATGGTAGCGGGAGTGGAGATACGCAGTATTTT
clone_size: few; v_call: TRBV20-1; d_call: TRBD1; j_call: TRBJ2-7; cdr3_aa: CSARPFGQGYYEQYF; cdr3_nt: TGCAGTGCTCGACCCTTCGGACAGGGCTACTACGAGCAGTACTTC
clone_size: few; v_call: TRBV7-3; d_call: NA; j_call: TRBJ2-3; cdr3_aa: CASATGDTQYF; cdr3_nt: TGTGCCAGCGCAACGGGAGATACGCAGTATTTT
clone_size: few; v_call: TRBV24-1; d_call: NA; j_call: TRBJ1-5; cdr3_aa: CATSEGDESDLGSNQPQHF; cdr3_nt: TGTGCCACCAGTGAAGGCGACGAGAGTGACCTTGGGAGCAATCAGCCCCAGCATTTT
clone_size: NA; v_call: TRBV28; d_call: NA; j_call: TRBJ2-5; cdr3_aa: CASSRGGGQETQYF; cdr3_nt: TGTGCCAGCAGTCGGGGTGGGGGCCAAGAGACCCAGTACTTC
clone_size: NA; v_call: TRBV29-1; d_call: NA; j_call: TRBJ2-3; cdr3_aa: CSLSGVLTDTQYF; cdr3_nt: TGCAGCCTGTCGGGGGTACTCACAGATACGCAGTATTTT
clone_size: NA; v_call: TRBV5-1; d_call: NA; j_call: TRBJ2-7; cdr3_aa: CASTERLGTYEQYF; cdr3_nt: TGCGCCAGCACGGAGCGCCTCGGGACCTACGAGCAGTACTTC
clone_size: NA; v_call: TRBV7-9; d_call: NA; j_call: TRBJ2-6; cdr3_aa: CVSSLVGAGANVLTF; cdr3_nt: TGTGTCAGCAGCTTAGTCGGGGCGGGGGCCAACGTCCTGACTTTC
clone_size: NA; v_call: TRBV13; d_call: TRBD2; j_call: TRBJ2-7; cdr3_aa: CASSSRGLGLAVYEQYF; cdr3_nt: TGCGCCAGCAGCTCCAGAGGGTTGGGACTAGCGGTCTACGAGCAGTACTTC
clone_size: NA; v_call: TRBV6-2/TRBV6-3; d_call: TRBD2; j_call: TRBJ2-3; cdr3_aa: CASSSASGSLGRYAYF; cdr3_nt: TGTGCCAGCAGTTCGGCTAGCGGGAGCTTAGGCAGATACGCGTATTTT
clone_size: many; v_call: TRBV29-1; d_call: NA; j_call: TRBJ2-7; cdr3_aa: CSVEAGGANEQYF; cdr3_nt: TGCAGCGTTGAAGCGGGGGGCGCGAACGAGCAGTACTTC
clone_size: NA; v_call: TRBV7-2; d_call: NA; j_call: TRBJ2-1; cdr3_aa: CASSSAGSLNEQFF; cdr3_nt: TGTGCCAGCAGCTCAGCCGGGAGTCTCAATGAGCAGTTCTTC
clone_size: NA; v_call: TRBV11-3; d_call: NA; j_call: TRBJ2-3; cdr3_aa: CVSSLRGGADTQYF; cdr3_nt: TGTGTCAGCAGCTTACGGGGAGGCGCAGATACGCAGTATTTT
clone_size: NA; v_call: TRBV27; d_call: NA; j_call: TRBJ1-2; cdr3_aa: CASSSLTVGHNYGYTF; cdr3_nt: TGTGCCAGCAGTTCTCTGACAGTTGGCCATAACTATGGCTACACCTTC
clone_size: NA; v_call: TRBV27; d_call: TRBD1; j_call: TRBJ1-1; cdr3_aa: CASSLSTGGHTEAFF; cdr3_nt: TGTGCCAGCAGTTTATCTACAGGGGGCCATACTGAAGCTTTCTTT
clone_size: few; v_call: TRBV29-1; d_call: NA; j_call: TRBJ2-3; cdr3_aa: CSVAADPGARYAYF; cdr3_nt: TGCAGCGTTGCAGCGGACCCAGGGGCCAGATACGCGTATTTT
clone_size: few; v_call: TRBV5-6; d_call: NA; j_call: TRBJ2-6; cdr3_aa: CASQSQERGYSGANVLTF; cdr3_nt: TGTGCCAGCCAAAGCCAGGAAAGGGGTTACTCTGGGGCCAACGTCCTGACTTTC
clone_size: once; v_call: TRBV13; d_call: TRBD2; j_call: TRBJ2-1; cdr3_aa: CASSLVGWRLAGGNEQFF; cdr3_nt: TGTGCCAGCAGCTTAGTCGGGTGGCGACTAGCGGGGGGCAATGAGCAGTTCTTC